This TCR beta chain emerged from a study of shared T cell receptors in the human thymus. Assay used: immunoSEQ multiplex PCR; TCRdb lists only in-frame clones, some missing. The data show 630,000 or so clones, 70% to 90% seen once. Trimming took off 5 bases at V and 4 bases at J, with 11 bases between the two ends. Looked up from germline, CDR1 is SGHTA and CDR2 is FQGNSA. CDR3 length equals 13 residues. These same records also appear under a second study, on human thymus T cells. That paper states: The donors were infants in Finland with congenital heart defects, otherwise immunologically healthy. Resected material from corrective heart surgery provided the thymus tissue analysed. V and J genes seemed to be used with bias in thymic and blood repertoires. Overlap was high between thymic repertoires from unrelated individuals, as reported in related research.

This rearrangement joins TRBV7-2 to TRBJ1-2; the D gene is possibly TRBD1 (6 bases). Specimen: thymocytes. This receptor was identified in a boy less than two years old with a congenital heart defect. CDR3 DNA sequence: TGTGCCAGCAGCCCCAGGACAGTCTATGGCTACACCTTC. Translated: CASSPRTVYGYTF.